One sample yielded the 7 T cell receptor beta chains listed below, sequenced in a study of Graves' ophthalmopathy and Graves' hyperthyroidism. Amplification targeted the TCR beta CDR3 regions, with RNA transcripts as the source material. An initial RT-PCR round employing HTBI primers preceded a second-round multiplex PCR. TCRdb analysed the multiplex PCR reads with MiXCR anew, one entry per CDR3 protein. The sample has tens of thousands of distinct CDR3 sequences; around 50% are singletons. Sequenced material: peripheral blood. The receptors here all came from an adult woman with Graves' ophthalmopathy.

The chain uses TRBV28 and TRBJ2-6, with TRBD1 matching 11 bases. The CDR3 has 16 amino acids. Germline values: CDR1 MDHEN, CDR2 SYDVKM. The ends lost 8 bases at V and 6 bases at J; junction bases unmatched: 9. CDR3 sequence (DNA): TGTGCCAGCGTAGGACAGGGGGCGTTCGAGGCCAACGTCCTGACTTTC. This translates into CASVGQGAFEANVLTF.

This clonotype was observed a handful of times. The chain employs TRBV3-1 and TRBJ2-2; no definite D call. The V gene's germline CDR1 is LGHDT and CDR2 YNNKEL (reference sequence). The CDR3 is 15 residues long. Trimming took 2 bases from V and 1 from J, leaving 8 bases between them. The CDR3 sequence is CASSQNFQNTGELFF. As DNA, the CDR3 is TGTGCCAGCAGCCAAAACTTCCAGAACACCGGGGAGCTGTTTTTT.

This clonotype was observed at least ten times. This chain links TRBV11-3 with TRBJ2-3; 10 bases fit TRBD2. This CDR3 has 17 residues. Germline assignment: CDR1 SGHNT and CDR2 YENEEA. V was pared by 4 bases and J by 0 bases, with 7 bases of the junction left unmatched. This chain's CDR3 is CASSSGTSALSTDTQYF. The CDR3 bases are TGTGCCAGCAGCTCCGGGACTAGCGCTCTTAGCACAGATACGCAGTATTTT.

Points on this clonotype: Mismatch with germline at one junction end may stem from a read error. The rearrangement links TRBV2 to TRBJ1-4; no reliable D call. CDR1 is SNHLY, CDR2 FYNNEI, per germline. The CDR3 is 14 residues long. In DNA, the CDR3 is TGTGCCAGCAGCTCTGAAATCTCTAATGGAAAACTGTTTTTT. Translated, it gives CASSSEISNGKLFF.

This clonotype rates as medium-sized. In DNA form, the CDR3 reads TGTGCCAGCAGATCCGGGACTAGCCTCTACAATGAGCAGTTCTTC. Its protein is CASRSGTSLYNEQFF. The chain joins TRBV2 to TRBJ2-1; 9 bases align to TRBD2. This CDR3 has 15 residues. With V trimmed by 6 bases and J by 3 bases, 6 bases remained unmatched. CDR1 SNHLY and CDR2 FYNNEI come from the germline V gene. The full variable domain, its missing parts supplied by reference TRBV2 and TRBJ2-1, is EPEVTQTPSHQVTQMGQEVILRCVPISNHLYFYWYRQILGQKVEFLVSFYNNEISEKSEIFDDQFSVERPDGSNFTLKIRSTKLEDSAMYFCASRSGTSLYNEQFFGPGTRLTVL.

This clonotype appeared many times. This rearrangement joins TRBV19 to TRBJ2-1; 9 nucleotides agree with TRBD1. J gave up 10 bases and V 1 base, and 8 bases lay outside the gene matches. The length of the CDR3 is 15 residues. Germline V gives CDR1 LNHDA, CDR2 SQIVND (reference sequence). The CDR3 nucleotides read TGTGCCAGTAGTATAGGAACAGGGGGCCCTTCGGAGCAGTTCTTC. Translating it yields CASSIGTGGPSEQFF.

In nucleotides, the CDR3 is TGTGCCAGCAGTGAACCGGACAGGGGTCGGGGAGAGACCCAGTACTTC. Amino acids: CASSEPDRGRGETQYF. V usage is TRBV2 and J usage is TRBJ2-5; TRBD1 aligns across 9 bases. This CDR3 has 16 residues. The J segment lost 4 bases and the V segment lost 2 bases, leaving 8 bases of the junction unmatched. The germline gives CDR1 SNHLY, CDR2 FYNNEI.